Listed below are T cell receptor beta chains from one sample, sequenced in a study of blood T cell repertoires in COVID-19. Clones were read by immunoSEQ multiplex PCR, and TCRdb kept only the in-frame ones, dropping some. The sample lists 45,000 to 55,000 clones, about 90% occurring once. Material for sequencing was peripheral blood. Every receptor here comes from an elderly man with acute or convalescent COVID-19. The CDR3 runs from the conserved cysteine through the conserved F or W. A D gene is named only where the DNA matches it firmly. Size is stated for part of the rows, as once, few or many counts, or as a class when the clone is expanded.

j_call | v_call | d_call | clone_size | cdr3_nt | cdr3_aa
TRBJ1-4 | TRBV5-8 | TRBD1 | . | TGTGCCAGCAGCCCTGGACAGGGGGTCCTTAAAAATGAAAAACTGTTTTTT | CASSPGQGVLKNEKLFF
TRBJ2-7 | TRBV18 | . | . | TGTGCCAGCTCACCCAACGGGGGTTCCTACGAGCAGTACTTC | CASSPNGGSYEQYF
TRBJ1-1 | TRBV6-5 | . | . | TGTGCCAGCAGTTACGCGGACACTGAAGCTTTCTTT | CASSYADTEAFF
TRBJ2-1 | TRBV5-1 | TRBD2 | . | TGCGCCAGCAGCTTGTCGGCCGGACTAGTGGCCTACAATGAGCAGTTCTTC | CASSLSAGLVAYNEQFF
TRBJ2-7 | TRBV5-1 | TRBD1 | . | TGCGCCAGTAACAGGGGGCCCCAGGCCTACGAGCAGTACTTC | CASNRGPQAYEQYF
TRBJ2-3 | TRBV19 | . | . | TGTGCCAGTAGTAAAAGGCGGGATGGGAACACAGATACGCAGTATTTT | CASSKRRDGNTDTQYF
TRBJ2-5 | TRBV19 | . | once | TGTGCCAGTAGTATAGTGGGGCCTACCCGGCGGGAGACCCAGTACTTC | CASSIVGPTRRETQYF
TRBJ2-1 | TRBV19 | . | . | TGTGCCAGTAGTAATGGACAGCCTAATTTTGGAGAGCAGTTCTTC | CASSNGQPNFGEQFF
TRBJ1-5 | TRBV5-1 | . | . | TGCGCCAGCAGCTTGGGCCCAGGGCGGAATCAGCCCCAGCATTTT | CASSLGPGRNQPQHF
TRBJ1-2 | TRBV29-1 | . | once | TGCAGCGTTGACCGGGTCGTCTATGGCTACACCTTC | CSVDRVVYGYTF
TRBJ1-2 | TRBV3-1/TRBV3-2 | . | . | TGTGCCAGCAGCCCAGCTTACCGGACAGACAACTATGGCTACACCTTC | CASSPAYRTDNYGYTF
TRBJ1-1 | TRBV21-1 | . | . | TGTGCCAGCAGCAAAGTTGGGACAGGGCCACGCGTGAACACTGAAGCTTTCTTT | CASSKVGTGPRVNTEAFF
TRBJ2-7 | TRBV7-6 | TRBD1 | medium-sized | TGTGCCAGCAGCGCAACGGACAGGGGGCTCTACGAGCAGTACTTC | CASSATDRGLYEQYF
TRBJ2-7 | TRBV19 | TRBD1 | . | TGTGCCAGTAGTCAAGGGACAGGCATGTCCTACGAGCAGTACTTC | CASSQGTGMSYEQYF
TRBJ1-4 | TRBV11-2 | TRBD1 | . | TGTGCCAGCAGCTTACGTCGACAGGGGGGAATGTTTTTT | CASSLRRQGGMFF
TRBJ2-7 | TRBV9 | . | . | TGTGCCAGCAGCGGGCGAGGGGGTTACGAGCAGTACTTC | CASSGRGGYEQYF
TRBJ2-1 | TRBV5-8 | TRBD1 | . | TGTGCCAGCAGCTTAATGGGACAGGGCGGTGAGCAGTTCTTC | CASSLMGQGGEQFF
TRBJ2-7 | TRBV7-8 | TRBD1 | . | TGTGCCAGCAGCCGGCGACAGGGACCCTACGAGCAGTACTTC | CASSRRQGPYEQYF
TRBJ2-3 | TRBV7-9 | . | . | TGTGCCAGCAGCGGCCGGGGGAGCACAGATACGCAGTATTTT | CASSGRGSTDTQYF
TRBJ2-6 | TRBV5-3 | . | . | TGTGCCAGAAGCTCCGATTCAGGGACTGGGGCCAACGTCCTGACTTTC | CARSSDSGTGANVLTF
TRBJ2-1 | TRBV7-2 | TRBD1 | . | TGTGCCAGCAGCTTCATAGGACAGGGGGCGAGGAATGAGCAGTTCTTC | CASSFIGQGARNEQFF
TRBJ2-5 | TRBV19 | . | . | TGTGCCAGTAGTATAGATAAAGAGACTCAGTACTTC | CASSIDKETQYF
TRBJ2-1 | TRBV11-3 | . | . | TGTGCCAGCAGCCGCCTCGGGAGCTCCTACAATGAGCAGTTCTTC | CASSRLGSSYNEQFF
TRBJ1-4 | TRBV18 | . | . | TGTGCCAGCTCACCGGGGGCCCGAAGGGATGAAAAACTGTTTTTT | CASSPGARRDEKLFF
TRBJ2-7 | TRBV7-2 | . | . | TGTGCCAGCAGCTTAGCCGCGGGGTTTCAATACGAGCAGTACTTC | CASSLAAGFQYEQYF
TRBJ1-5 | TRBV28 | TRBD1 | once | TGTGCCAGCACTGTGGGACAGGGCCCCCAGCCCCAGCATTTT | CASTVGQGPQPQHF
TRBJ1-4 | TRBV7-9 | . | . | TGTGCCAGCAGGCGGCATTTCGGGGAAAAACTGTTTTTT | CASRRHFGEKLFF
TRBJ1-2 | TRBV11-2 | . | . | TGTGCCAGCAGCGCCCAGGGGCGCTATGGCTACACCTTC | CASSAQGRYGYTF
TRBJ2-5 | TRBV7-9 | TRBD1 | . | TGTGCCAGCAGCTCCGGGACAGGCCGCCAAGAGACCCAGTACTTC | CASSSGTGRQETQYF
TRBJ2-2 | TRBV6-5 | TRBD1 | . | TGTGCCAGCAGGGCCGGGACAGGGGAGGGCGGGGAGCTGTTTTTT | CASRAGTGEGGELFF
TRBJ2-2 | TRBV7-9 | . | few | TGTGCCAGCAGCTTAGGCCCAAGAGGGCACAGTGGCACCGGGGAGCTGTTTTTT | CASSLGPRGHSGTGELFF
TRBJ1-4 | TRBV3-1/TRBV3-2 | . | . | TGTGCCAGCAGCCCGGCCGGGTTCGTAAGAGAAAAACTGTTTTTT | CASSPAGFVREKLFF
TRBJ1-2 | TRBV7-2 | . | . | TGTGCCAGCAGCTTGGGGAGAGAATATAACTATGGCTACACCTTC | CASSLGREYNYGYTF
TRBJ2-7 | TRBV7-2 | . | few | TGTGCCAGCAGCTTAGTTGCTGGGGAGCTGCAGTACTTC | CASSLVAGELQYF
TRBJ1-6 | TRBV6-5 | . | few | TGTGCCAGCAGTTTTCGGCGGTCAAATTCACCCCTCCACTTT | CASSFRRSNSPLHF
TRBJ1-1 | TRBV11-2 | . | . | TGTGCCAGCAGCTTAGTATCCAGGAACACTGAAGCTTTCTTT | CASSLVSRNTEAFF
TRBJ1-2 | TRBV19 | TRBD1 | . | TGTGCCAGTAAGGACAGGGATCATGGCTACACCTTC | CASKDRDHGYTF
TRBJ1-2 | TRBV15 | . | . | TGTGCCACAAAACTCGAAAGAAACTATGGCTACACCTTC | CATKLERNYGYTF
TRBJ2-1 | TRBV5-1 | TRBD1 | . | TGCGCCAGCAGCCTACAGGGGGGCTCCTACAATGAGCAGTTCTTC | CASSLQGGSYNEQFF
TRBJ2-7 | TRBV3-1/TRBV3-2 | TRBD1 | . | TGTGCCACCGGGACAGCTCACTACGAGCAGTACTTC | CATGTAHYEQYF
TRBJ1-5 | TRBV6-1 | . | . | TGTGCCAGCAGTGAAACCCTCAGGGGCAATCAGCCCCAGCATTTT | CASSETLRGNQPQHF
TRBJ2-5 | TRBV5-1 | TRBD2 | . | TGCGCCAGCAGCTTGGCACTAGCGGGGAGTCAAGAGACCCAGTACTTC | CASSLALAGSQETQYF
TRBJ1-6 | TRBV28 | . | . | TGTGCCAGCAGCCGTAATTCACCCCTCCACTTT | CASSRNSPLHF
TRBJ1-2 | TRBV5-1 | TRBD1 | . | TGCGCCAGCAGCGGCTGGGACAGGGCTGATGGCTACACCTTC | CASSGWDRADGYTF
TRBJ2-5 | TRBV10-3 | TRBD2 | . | TGTGCCACGGCCCGGGGGGTCCAAGAGACCCAGTACTTC | CATARGVQETQYF
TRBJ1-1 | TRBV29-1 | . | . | TGCAGCGCTAGCCGCGGGACGAACACTGAAGCTTTCTTT | CSASRGTNTEAFF